Each of the 32 T cell receptor beta chains below was sequenced from the same sample in a study of blood T cell repertoires in COVID-19. Assay used: immunoSEQ multiplex PCR; TCRdb lists only in-frame clones, some missing. Here the sample spans about 150,000 clones, 75% to 80% being singletons. The material sequenced was peripheral blood. The receptors shown here come from a man at least 80 years old with acute or convalescent COVID-19.

The chain joins TRBV18 to TRBJ2-7, with 11 positions matching TRBD1. With 3 bases clipped from V and 7 bases from J, the junction kept 5 bases outside the gene matches. Germline V gene data show CDR1 as KGHSH and CDR2 as LQKENI. The CDR3 extends over 14 amino acids. This CDR3 is CASSPGQGGSEQYF. DNA for the CDR3: TGTGCCAGCTCACCGGGACAGGGGGGTTCTGAGCAGTACTTC.

The chain uses TRBV6-4 and TRBJ2-7, with TRBD1 matching over 11 bases. The CDR3 is made up of 14 amino acids. V lost 6 bases and J lost 6; bases outside the gene matches: 7. The germline gives CDR1 MRHNA, CDR2 SNTAGT. The CDR3 bases are TGTGCCAGCAGGACACCGGGACAGGGGGGCGAGCAGTACTTC. This sequence encodes CASRTPGQGGEQYF.

This chain's CDR3 is CASREGQYEQYV. The CDR3 nucleotides read TGCGCCAGCAGAGAGGGACAGTACGAGCAGTACGTC. The chain joins TRBV23-1 to TRBJ2-7; 7 bases map to TRBD1. TRBV23-1 is known as an ORF, though its function is uncertain. The CDR3 extends over 12 amino acids. J lost 4 bases, V lost 6 bases, and 3 bases had no gene match.

This clone has just a few counts. The chain uses TRBV10-1 and TRBJ1-3, with TRBD1 matching over 7 bases. Germline values: CDR1 WNHNN, CDR2 SYGVQD (reference sequence). The V segment lost 6 bases and the J segment 0 bases; nucleotides outside the gene matches: 5. This CDR3 has 15 residues. Here the CDR3 DNA reads TGCGCCAGCAGCGGAGGGACAGTCTCTGGAAACACCATATATTTT. Translating gives CASSGGTVSGNTIYF.

The chain uses TRBV5-5 and TRBJ1-5; 8 bases align to TRBD1. Germline V gene data show CDR1 as SGHKS and CDR2 as YYEKEE (reference sequence). This CDR3 contains 16 residues. V was clipped by 0 bases and J by 6 bases; unmatched bases: 8. The chain's CDR3 is CASSLGAGGFAQPQHF. The CDR3 nucleotides read TGTGCCAGCAGCTTGGGGGCAGGGGGCTTTGCTCAGCCCCAGCATTTT.

A word on this clone: The missing conserved phenylalanine or tryptophan at the end of this CDR3 makes a read error likely. The rearrangement links TRBV4-2 to TRBJ1-2, with unresolved D. Germline V gives CDR1 LGHNA, CDR2 YNFKEQ. There are 13 residues in the CDR3. The V and J ends lost 0 bases and 7 bases respectively, with 9 bases between them. The CDR3 bases are TGTGCCAGCAGCCAAGAAAAGGAGGGTGGCTACACCCTC. Protein sequence: CASSQEKEGGYTL.

The genes are TRBV6-2 or TRBV6-3 and TRBJ2-3; 13 bases are a match to TRBD2. V trimming: 2 bases; J trimming: 2 bases; junction bases outside the gene matches: 10. CDR1 is MNHEY and CDR2 is SVGEGT in the germline V gene. This CDR3 is 19 amino acids long. The CDR3 sequence: CASSYPTIGTSGATDTQYF. DNA of the CDR3: TGTGCCAGCAGTTACCCTACAATCGGGACTAGCGGGGCCACAGATACGCAGTATTTT.

The V call is TRBV6-5, the J call TRBJ1-2, with D perhaps TRBD1 (5 bases). The CDR3 contains 15 residues. The germline gives CDR1 MNHEY, CDR2 SVGAGI. The V and J ends lost 7 bases and 2 bases respectively, with 17 bases between them. DNA for the CDR3: TGTGCCAGCACCCTTACGGGACTTGCAAACTATGGCTACACCTTC. This encodes CASTLTGLANYGYTF.

The chain employs TRBV12-5 and TRBJ2-3, with D uncertain. V was clipped by 7 bases and J by 0 bases, with 5 bases between them. This CDR3 is built from 12 residues. The germline V gene has CDR1 LGHNT and CDR2 FRNRAP. The CDR3 DNA reads as TGTGCTAGTGCCCTTAGCACAGATACGCAGTATTTT. Translated, it gives CASALSTDTQYF.

CDR3 region: CASSLGEGWNEQFF. CDR3 coding DNA: TGTGCCAGCAGCTTGGGGGAGGGTTGGAATGAGCAGTTCTTC. This chain links TRBV11-2 with TRBJ2-1, with 7 bases that match TRBD2. The CDR3 runs 14 residues. Trimming cost V 3 bases and J 7 bases; bases outside gene matches: 6. CDR1 and CDR2 from the germline V gene are SGHAT and FQNNGV. The full variable domain, in which reference TRBV11-2 and TRBJ2-1 provide the parts outside the CDR3, is EAGVAQSPRYKIIEKRQSVAFWCNPISGHATLYWYQQILGQGPKLLIQFQNNGVVDDSQLPKDRFSAERLKGVDSTLKIQPAKLEDSAVYLCASSLGEGWNEQFFGPGTRLTVL.

For this clone: Other DNA sequences in this specimen translate into the identical CDR3. This chain uses TRBV7-3 with TRBJ1-1, with D maybe TRBD1 (5 bases). The CDR3 runs to 15 residues. The germline CDR1 and CDR2 sequences are SGHTA and FQGTGA. V lost 2 bases, J lost 2 bases, and 12 bases lay in between. The CDR3 protein is CASSLLGGANTEAFF. DNA of the CDR3: TGTGCCAGCAGCTTATTGGGAGGGGCTAACACTGAAGCTTTCTTT.

This chain uses TRBV18 with TRBJ1-1, with D possibly TRBD1 on 6 matching bases. This CDR3 region has 13 residues. Trimming left V 7 bases short and J 1 base short, with 10 bases between. From germline, CDR1 is KGHSH and CDR2 LQKENI. In nucleotides, the CDR3 is TGTGCCAGCTTAGAGGACAGGAACACTGAAGCTTTCTTT. This gives the protein CASLEDRNTEAFF.

This clone was recorded a few times. The chain joins TRBV10-3 to TRBJ1-1; 10 bases agree with TRBD1. In germline, CDR1 is ENHRY, CDR2 SYGVKD. V dropped 7 bases and J dropped 1; count of bases not matched to a gene: 6. The CDR3 contains 15 residues. The CDR3 reads CAINSRDRGNTEAFF. CDR3 DNA: TGTGCCATCAACTCACGGGACAGGGGGAACACTGAAGCTTTCTTT.

The CDR3: CASSIFRGQGSYNSPLHF. The CDR3, as DNA: TGTGCCAGTAGTATCTTCAGGGGTCAGGGCTCCTATAATTCACCCCTCCACTTT. This rearrangement joins TRBV19 to TRBJ1-6; tentatively, D is TRBD1 (6 bases). The CDR3 totals 18 residues. Trimming removed 3 bases from V and 0 bases from J, with 15 bases in between. Germline CDR1 and CDR2: LNHDA and SQIVND (reference sequence).

J is TRBJ1-5 and V is TRBV6-5, with TRBD1 matching 8 bases. V trimming: 5 bases; J trimming: 7 bases; junction bases outside the gene matches: 4. Germline values: CDR1 MNHEY, CDR2 SVGAGI. The CDR3 sequence is 13 residues long. The CDR3 nucleotides are TGTGCCAGCAGTCGGACAGGGATACAGCCCCAGCATTTT. Translating gives CASSRTGIQPQHF.

The genes are TRBV29-1 and TRBJ2-5, with D tentatively TRBD2 (5 bases). The CDR3 length is 11 residues. Deletions cut 5 bases from V and 4 bases from J, with 8 bases between. Looked up from germline, CDR1 is SQVTM and CDR2 is ANQGSEA. CDR3 in DNA: TGCAGCGTTCTAGCCGGAGAGACCCAGTACTTC. This sequence encodes CSVLAGETQYF.

This clone has a single count. The CDR3 DNA sequence: TGTGCCAGTAGTATCATGGGAGCAACTAATGAAAAACTGTTTTTT. Its protein product is CASSIMGATNEKLFF. The V and J genes are TRBV19 and TRBJ1-4; the D is unclear. The CDR3 is 15 residues long. The V and J ends lost 3 bases and 0 bases respectively, with 8 bases between them. Germline lookup yields CDR1 LNHDA and CDR2 SQIVND (reference sequence).

This CDR3 reads CASSPQRGGARSYGYTF. In DNA form, the CDR3 reads TGTGCCAGCAGCCCTCAACGTGGGGGGGCTAGAAGCTATGGCTACACCTTC. J is TRBJ1-2 and V is TRBV7-2; possible D gene TRBD1, 6 bases. Trimming took 5 bases from V and 4 from J, leaving 23 bases between them. The CDR3 spans 17 residues. From germline, CDR1 is SGHTA and CDR2 FQGNSA.

The V gene is TRBV19, the J gene TRBJ1-4, with D tentatively TRBD1 (6 bases). Trimming cost V 6 bases and J 0 bases, with 11 bases left between them. Germline V gives CDR1 LNHDA, CDR2 SQIVND (reference sequence). This CDR3 is 15 amino acids long. The CDR3, as DNA: TGTGCCAGTAGGGACAGACCTGCAACTAATGAAAAACTGTTTTTT. It is translated as CASRDRPATNEKLFF.

This sequence joins TRBV21-1 and TRBJ2-2; the table's D gene call, TRBD1, was not cross checked with the DNA. TRBV21-1 is a known pseudogene. The length of the CDR3 is 17 residues. CDR3 DNA sequence: TGTGCCAGCAGCAAAATAGGTGGACAGCCCAACACCGGGGAGCTGTTTTTT. Translation gives CASSKIGGQPNTGELFF.

The J gene is TRBJ2-3, the V gene TRBV20-1, with D maybe TRBD1 (6 bases). Germline CDR1 is DFQATT and CDR2 is SNEGSKA (reference sequence). Trimming shortened V by 3 bases and J by 2 bases, and 12 bases separated the two germline ends. The CDR3 contains 14 residues. The CDR3 loop reads CSASVGANTDTQYF. The CDR3, as DNA: TGCAGTGCTAGTGTGGGGGCAAACACAGATACGCAGTATTTT.

The chain joins TRBV3-1 (or the pseudogene TRBV3-2) to TRBJ1-4; 8 bases are a match to TRBD1. This CDR3 is built from 14 residues. The V gene's germline CDR1 is LGHDT and CDR2 YNNKEL (reference sequence). The V segment lost 1 base and the J segment 8 bases; nucleotides outside the gene matches: 3. In DNA, the CDR3 is TGTGCCAGCAGCCAAGCAGGGGGCCGGGAAAAACTGTTTTTT. Translated: CASSQAGGREKLFF.

The chain recombines TRBV5-5 with TRBJ2-7; 10 bases agree with TRBD1. In germline, CDR1 is SGHKS, CDR2 YYEKEE (reference sequence). The CDR3 runs to 16 residues. V lost 4 bases to trimming and J lost 4 bases; unmatched junction nucleotides: 11. The CDR3 protein is CASSNPGTGALYEQYV. For the CDR3, the DNA is TGTGCCAGCAGCAACCCCGGGACAGGGGCACTATACGAGCAGTACGTC.

The chain is built from TRBV27 and TRBJ1-5; D is unclear. V gave up 5 bases and J gave up 0 bases, with 5 bases separating them. The CDR3 runs 13 residues. Germline CDR1 and CDR2: MNHEY and SMNVEV (reference sequence). CDR3 sequence: CASSQLSNQPQHF. The CDR3 nucleotides are TGTGCCAGCAGTCAACTTAGCAATCAGCCCCAGCATTTT.

The V and J genes are TRBV18 and TRBJ1-5; 7 bases line up with TRBD1. The V and J ends lost 3 bases and 8 bases, in that order; junction bases with no gene match: 13. CDR1 is KGHSH, CDR2 LQKENI, per germline. The CDR3 totals 16 residues. The CDR3 loop is CASSPQTGNGGEPQHF. The CDR3 DNA reads TGTGCCAGCTCACCTCAGACAGGGAATGGGGGTGAGCCCCAGCATTTT.

The V gene is TRBV10-2, the J gene TRBJ1-3, with 7 bases lining up with TRBD1. CDR1 is WSHSY, CDR2 SAAADI, per germline. This CDR3 comprises 13 residues. V gave up 7 bases and J gave up 4 bases; unmatched junction bases: 4. The CDR3 region is CASNTGAGNTIYF. The CDR3 DNA is TGCGCCAGCAACACAGGGGCCGGAAACACCATATATTTT.

This chain links TRBV5-8 with TRBJ1-5; D gene uncertain. CDR1 SGHTS and CDR2 YDEGEE come from the germline V gene. The CDR3 consists of 15 residues. The V end was cut by 0 bases, the J end by 5 bases, with 12 bases between. The CDR3 protein is CASSLAGVSYQPQHF. DNA of the CDR3: TGTGCCAGCAGCTTGGCCGGGGTATCTTATCAGCCCCAGCATTTT.

The chain links TRBV19 to TRBJ2-7; 8 bases align to TRBD2. CDR3 size: 14 residues. The J segment lost 3 bases and the V segment lost 3 bases, leaving 4 bases of the junction unmatched. Germline V gene lookup returns CDR1 LNHDA and CDR2 SQIVND (reference sequence). CDR3 nucleotides: TGTGCCAGTAGTATTAGCGGGGAAAACTACGAGCAGTACTTC. This translates into CASSISGENYEQYF.

V usage is TRBV7-3 and J usage is TRBJ2-3; no firm D call. The CDR3 spans 14 residues. Trimming took 5 bases from V and 2 from J, leaving 11 bases between them. Germline assignment: CDR1 SGHTA and CDR2 FQGTGA. This CDR3 reads CASSRTADTDTQYF. The DNA for the CDR3 is TGTGCCAGCAGCCGAACGGCGGACACAGATACGCAGTATTTT. The full variable domain, in which reference TRBV7-3 and TRBJ2-3 provide the parts outside the CDR3, is GAGVSQTPSNKVTEKGKYVELRCDPISGHTALYWYRQSLGQGPEFLIYFQGTGAADDSGLPNDRFFAVRPEGSVSTLKIQRTERGDSAVYLCASSRTADTDTQYFGPGTRLTVL.

This chain links TRBV5-1 with TRBJ2-5; TRBD2 aligns across 13 bases. CDR1 SGHRS and CDR2 YFSETQ come from the germline V gene. Losses at the gene ends were 0 bases for V and 0 bases for J; bases not matched to a gene: 5. The CDR3 spans 18 residues. CDR3 in amino acids: CASSLGGTSGGDQETQYF. CDR3 nucleotide sequence: TGCGCCAGCAGCTTGGGAGGTACTAGCGGGGGGGACCAAGAGACCCAGTACTTC.

The genes are TRBV7-2 and TRBJ1-6; no reliable D call. CDR1 and CDR2 from the germline V gene are SGHTA and FQGNSA. The CDR3 has 12 residues. The V and J ends lost 5 bases and 4 bases respectively, with 3 bases between them. The CDR3 nucleotides read TGTGCCAGCAGCCTTTATAATTCACCCCTCCACTTT. This gives the protein CASSLYNSPLHF.

This clone has just a few counts. The chain has TRBV18 and TRBJ2-5; D not resolved. The CDR3 has 13 residues. CDR1 KGHSH and CDR2 LQKENI come from the germline V gene. Trimming removed 5 bases from V and 2 bases from J, with 9 bases in between. The CDR3 protein is CASSMQEQETQYF. DNA for the CDR3: TGTGCCAGCTCAATGCAGGAACAAGAGACCCAGTACTTC.